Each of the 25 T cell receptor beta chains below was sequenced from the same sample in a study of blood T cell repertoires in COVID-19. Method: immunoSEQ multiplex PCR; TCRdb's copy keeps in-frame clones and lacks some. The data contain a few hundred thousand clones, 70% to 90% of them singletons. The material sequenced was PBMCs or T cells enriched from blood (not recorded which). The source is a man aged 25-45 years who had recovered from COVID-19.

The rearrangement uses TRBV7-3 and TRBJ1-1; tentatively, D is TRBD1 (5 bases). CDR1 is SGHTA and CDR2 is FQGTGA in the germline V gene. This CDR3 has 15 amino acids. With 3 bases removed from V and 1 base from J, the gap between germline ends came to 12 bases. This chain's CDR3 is CASSFSGLSNTEAFF. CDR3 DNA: TGTGCCAGCAGCTTTTCGGGACTTTCGAACACTGAAGCTTTCTTT.

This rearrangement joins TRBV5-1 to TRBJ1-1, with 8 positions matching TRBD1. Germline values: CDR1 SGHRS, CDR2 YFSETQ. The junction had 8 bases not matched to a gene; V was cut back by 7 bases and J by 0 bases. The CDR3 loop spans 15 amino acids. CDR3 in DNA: TGCGCCAGCCGGACAGGGCCCGGGATGAACACTGAAGCTTTCTTT. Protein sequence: CASRTGPGMNTEAFF. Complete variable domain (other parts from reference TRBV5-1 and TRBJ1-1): KAGVTQTPRYLIKTRGQQVTLSCSPISGHRSVSWYQQTPGQGLQFLFEYFSETQRNKGNFPGRFSGRQFSNSRSEMNVSTLELGDSALYLCASRTGPGMNTEAFFGQGTRLTVV.

The CDR3, as DNA: TGTGCCAGCTTATCCGACAGCTCCTATAATTCACCCCTCCACTTT. Residues: CASLSDSSYNSPLHF. The V and J genes are TRBV2 and TRBJ1-6; D is perhaps TRBD1 (5 bases). Germline V CDR1 and CDR2: SNHLY, FYNNEI. V lost 8 bases and J 0 bases, leaving 11 bases between the germline ends. This CDR3 has 15 residues.

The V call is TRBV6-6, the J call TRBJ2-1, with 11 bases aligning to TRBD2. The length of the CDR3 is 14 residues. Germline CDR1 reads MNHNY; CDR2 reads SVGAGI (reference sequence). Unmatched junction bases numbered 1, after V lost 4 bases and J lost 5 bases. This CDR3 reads CASSLTSGDNEQFF. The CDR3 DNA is TGTGCCAGCAGTTTGACTAGCGGGGACAATGAGCAGTTCTTC.

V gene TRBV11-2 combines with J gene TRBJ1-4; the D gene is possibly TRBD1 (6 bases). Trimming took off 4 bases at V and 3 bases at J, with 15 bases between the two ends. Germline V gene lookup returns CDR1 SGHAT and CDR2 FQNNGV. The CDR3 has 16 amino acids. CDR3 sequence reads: CASSSHRDTANEKLFF. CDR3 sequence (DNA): TGTGCCAGCAGCTCGCACCGGGACACGGCTAATGAAAAACTGTTTTTT.

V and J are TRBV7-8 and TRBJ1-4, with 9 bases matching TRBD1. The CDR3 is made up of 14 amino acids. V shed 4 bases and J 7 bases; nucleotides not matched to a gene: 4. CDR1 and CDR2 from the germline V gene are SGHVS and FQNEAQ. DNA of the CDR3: TGTGCCAGCAGCTCGGGACAGGGCTTTGAAAAACTGTTTTTT. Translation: CASSSGQGFEKLFF.

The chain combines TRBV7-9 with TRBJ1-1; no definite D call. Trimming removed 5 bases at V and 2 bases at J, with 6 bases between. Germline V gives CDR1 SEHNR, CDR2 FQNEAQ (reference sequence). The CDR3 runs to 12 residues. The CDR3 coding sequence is TGTGCCAGCAGCCCTCTTAACACTGAAGCTTTCTTT. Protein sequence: CASSPLNTEAFF.

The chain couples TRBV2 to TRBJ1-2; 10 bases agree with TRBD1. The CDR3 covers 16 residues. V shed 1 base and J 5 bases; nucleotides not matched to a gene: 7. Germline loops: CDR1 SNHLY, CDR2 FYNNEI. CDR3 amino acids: CASSEDGQGVWYGYTF. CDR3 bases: TGTGCCAGCAGTGAAGACGGACAGGGGGTTTGGTATGGCTACACCTTC.

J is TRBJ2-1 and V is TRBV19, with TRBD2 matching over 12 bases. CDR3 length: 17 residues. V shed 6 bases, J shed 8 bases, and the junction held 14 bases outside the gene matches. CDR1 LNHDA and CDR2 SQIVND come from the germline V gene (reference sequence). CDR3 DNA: TGTGCCAGTAGCCTCCGCCCCCTAGCGGGGGGGCAGGATGAGCAGTTCTTC. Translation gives CASSLRPLAGGQDEQFF.

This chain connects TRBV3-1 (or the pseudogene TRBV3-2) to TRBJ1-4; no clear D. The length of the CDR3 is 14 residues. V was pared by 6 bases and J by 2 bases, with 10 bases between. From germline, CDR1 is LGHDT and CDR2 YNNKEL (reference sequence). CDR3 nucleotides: TGTGCCAGCAGTGAGGTTGGGACTAATGAAAAACTGTTTTTT. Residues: CASSEVGTNEKLFF.

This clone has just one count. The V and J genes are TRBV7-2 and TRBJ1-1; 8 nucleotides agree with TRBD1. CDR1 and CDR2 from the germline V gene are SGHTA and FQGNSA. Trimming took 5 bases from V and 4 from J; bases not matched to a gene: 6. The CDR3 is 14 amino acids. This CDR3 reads CASSAGQGFTEAFF. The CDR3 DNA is TGTGCCAGCAGCGCCGGACAGGGTTTCACTGAAGCTTTCTTT.

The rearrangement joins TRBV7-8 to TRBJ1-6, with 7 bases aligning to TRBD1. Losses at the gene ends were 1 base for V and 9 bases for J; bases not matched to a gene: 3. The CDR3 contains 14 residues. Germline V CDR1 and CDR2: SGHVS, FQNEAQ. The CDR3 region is CASSLGQGGSPLHF. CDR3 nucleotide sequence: TGTGCCAGCAGCTTAGGACAGGGAGGTTCACCCCTCCACTTT.

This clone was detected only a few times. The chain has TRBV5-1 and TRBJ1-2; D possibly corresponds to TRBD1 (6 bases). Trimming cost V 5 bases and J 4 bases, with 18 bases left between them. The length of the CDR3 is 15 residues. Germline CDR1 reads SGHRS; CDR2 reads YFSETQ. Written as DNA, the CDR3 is TGCGCCAGCAGACCTGATACAGGGAGGGGCTATGGCTACACCTTC. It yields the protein CASRPDTGRGYGYTF. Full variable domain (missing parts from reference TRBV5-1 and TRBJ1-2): KAGVTQTPRYLIKTRGQQVTLSCSPISGHRSVSWYQQTPGQGLQFLFEYFSETQRNKGNFPGRFSGRQFSNSRSEMNVSTLELGDSALYLCASRPDTGRGYGYTFGSGTRLTVV.

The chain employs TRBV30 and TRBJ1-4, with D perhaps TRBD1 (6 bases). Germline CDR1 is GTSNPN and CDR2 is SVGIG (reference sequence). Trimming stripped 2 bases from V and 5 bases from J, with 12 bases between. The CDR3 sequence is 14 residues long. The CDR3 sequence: CAWSFRGSNEKLFF. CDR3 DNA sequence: TGTGCCTGGAGTTTCAGGGGATCAAATGAAAAACTGTTTTTT.

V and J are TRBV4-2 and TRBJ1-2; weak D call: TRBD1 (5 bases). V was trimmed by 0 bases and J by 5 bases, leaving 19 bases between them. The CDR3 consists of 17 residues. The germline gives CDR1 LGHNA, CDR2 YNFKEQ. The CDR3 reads CASSQEVRDRKIYGYTF. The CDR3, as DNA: TGTGCCAGCAGCCAAGAGGTGCGGGACCGTAAGATATATGGCTACACCTTC.

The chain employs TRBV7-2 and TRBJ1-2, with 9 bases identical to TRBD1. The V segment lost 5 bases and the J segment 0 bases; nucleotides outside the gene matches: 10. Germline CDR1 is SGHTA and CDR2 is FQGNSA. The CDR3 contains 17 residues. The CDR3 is CASSHVGQGVTNYGYTF. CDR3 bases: TGTGCCAGCAGCCACGTGGGACAGGGAGTCACTAACTATGGCTACACCTTC.

The CDR3 DNA reads TGTGCCAGCAGCGCCGGGACAGGGGGACGAGAGACCCAGTACTTC. Translation: CASSAGTGGRETQYF. V gene TRBV7-9 combines with J gene TRBJ2-5; 11 bases map to TRBD1. The CDR3 is 15 residues long. Germline V gene data show CDR1 as SEHNR and CDR2 as FQNEAQ (reference sequence). V gave up 5 bases and J gave up 4 bases; unmatched junction bases: 6.

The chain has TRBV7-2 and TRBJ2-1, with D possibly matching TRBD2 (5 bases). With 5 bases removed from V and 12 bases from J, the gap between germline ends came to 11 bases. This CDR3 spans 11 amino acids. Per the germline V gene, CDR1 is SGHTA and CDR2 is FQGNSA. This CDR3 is CASSASYGQFF. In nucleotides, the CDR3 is TGTGCCAGCAGCGCTAGCTATGGGCAGTTCTTC.

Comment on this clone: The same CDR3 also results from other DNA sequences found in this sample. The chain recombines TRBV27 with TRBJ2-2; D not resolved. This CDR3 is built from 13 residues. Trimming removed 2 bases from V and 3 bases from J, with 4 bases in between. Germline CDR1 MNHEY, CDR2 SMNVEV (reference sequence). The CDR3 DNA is TGTGCCAGCAGTTTAGGCTACACCGGGGAGCTGTTTTTT. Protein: CASSLGYTGELFF.

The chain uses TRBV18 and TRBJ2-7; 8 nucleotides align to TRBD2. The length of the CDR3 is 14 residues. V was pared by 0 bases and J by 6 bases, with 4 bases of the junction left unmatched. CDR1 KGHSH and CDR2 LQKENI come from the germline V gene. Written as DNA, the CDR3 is TGTGCCAGCTCACCACCGGGGACTAGTTCCGAGCAGTACTTC. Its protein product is CASSPPGTSSEQYF.

CDR3 in amino acids: CASSLSGSGSYGYTF. The DNA for the CDR3 is TGTGCCAGCAGTTTATCCGGGAGCGGTAGCTATGGCTACACCTTC. The chain combines TRBV27 with TRBJ1-2; D is unclear. Trimming cost V 0 bases and J 4 bases, with 12 bases left between them. Germline lookup yields CDR1 MNHEY and CDR2 SMNVEV (reference sequence). The length of the CDR3 is 15 residues.

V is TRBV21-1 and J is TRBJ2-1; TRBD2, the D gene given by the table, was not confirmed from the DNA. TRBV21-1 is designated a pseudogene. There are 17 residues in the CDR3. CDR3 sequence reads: CASSKPPSGGALDEQFF. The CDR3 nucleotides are TGTGCCAGCAGCAAACCTCCTAGCGGGGGGGCCTTGGATGAGCAGTTCTTC.

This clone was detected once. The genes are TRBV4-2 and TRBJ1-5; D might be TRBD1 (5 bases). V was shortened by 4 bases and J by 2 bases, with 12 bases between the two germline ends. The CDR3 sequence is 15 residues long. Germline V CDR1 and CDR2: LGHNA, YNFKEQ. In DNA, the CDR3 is TGTGCCAGCAGCCCGGATCAGGGTGGCAATCAGCCCCAGCATTTT. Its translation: CASSPDQGGNQPQHF.

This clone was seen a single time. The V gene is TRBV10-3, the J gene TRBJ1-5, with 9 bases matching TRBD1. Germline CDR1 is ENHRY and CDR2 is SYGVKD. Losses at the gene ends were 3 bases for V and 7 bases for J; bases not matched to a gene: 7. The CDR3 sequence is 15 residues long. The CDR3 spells CAISETGGVGQPQHF. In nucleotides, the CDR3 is TGTGCCATCAGTGAAACAGGGGGCGTGGGACAGCCCCAGCATTTT.

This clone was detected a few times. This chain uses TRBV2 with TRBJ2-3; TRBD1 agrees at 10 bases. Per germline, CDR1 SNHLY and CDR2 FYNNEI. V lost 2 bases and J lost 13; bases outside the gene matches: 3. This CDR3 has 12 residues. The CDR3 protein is CASSETGTGEYF. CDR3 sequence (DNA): TGTGCCAGCAGTGAAACCGGGACAGGGGAGTATTTT.